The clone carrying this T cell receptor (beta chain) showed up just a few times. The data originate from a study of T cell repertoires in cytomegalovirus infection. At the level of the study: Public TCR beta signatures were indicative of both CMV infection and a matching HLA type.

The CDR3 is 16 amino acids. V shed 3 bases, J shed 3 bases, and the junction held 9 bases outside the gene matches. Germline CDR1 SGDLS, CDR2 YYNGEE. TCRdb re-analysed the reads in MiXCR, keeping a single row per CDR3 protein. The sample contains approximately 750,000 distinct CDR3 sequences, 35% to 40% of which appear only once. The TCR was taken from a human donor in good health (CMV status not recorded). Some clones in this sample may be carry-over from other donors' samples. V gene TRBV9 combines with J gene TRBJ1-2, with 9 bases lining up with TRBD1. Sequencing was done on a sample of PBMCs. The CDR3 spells CASSASLDRGYYGYTF. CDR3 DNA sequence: TGTGCCAGCAGCGCCTCATTGGACAGGGGTTACTATGGCTACACCTTC.